Each of the 15 T cell receptor beta chains below was sequenced from the same sample in a study of blood T cells in healthy people across ages. Next came a second PCR, run for about 7 to 12 cycles, which used a sample-barcoded 5' primer along with a J-beta primer mix. Using its own MiXCR run on the 5' RACE reads, TCRdb lists one record per CDR3 protein. The repertoire has some 1.4 million distinct CDR3 sequences, 42% of them found once; the top ten carry 6.5% to 10%. The material sequenced was blood. All receptors derive from a woman aged 18-29 years in good health.

The chain employs TRBV20-1 and TRBJ2-7, with 8 bases matching TRBD2. Germline V gene data show CDR1 as DFQATT and CDR2 as SNEGSKA (reference sequence). The CDR3 totals 16 residues. The J segment lost 2 bases and the V segment lost 2 bases, leaving 11 bases of the junction unmatched. The CDR3 reads CSARPFAGTRTYEQYF. Written as DNA, the CDR3 is TGCAGTGCTAGACCCTTCGCCGGGACTAGGACCTACGAGCAGTACTTC.

The chain has TRBV12-3 or TRBV12-4 and TRBJ2-7; tentative D call: TRBD2 (6 bases). This CDR3 region has 14 residues. V lost 6 bases and J lost 0, with 12 bases in between. The CDR3 sequence: CASSPDYLSYEQYF. CDR3 in DNA: TGTGCCAGCAGCCCGGACTACCTCTCCTACGAGCAGTACTTC.

The chain couples TRBV7-9 to TRBJ1-6; TRBD1 matches at 8 bases. CDR3 length: 19 amino acids. J lost 9 bases, V lost 5 bases, and 21 bases had no gene match. Germline CDR1 and CDR2: SEHNR and FQNEAQ (reference sequence). Here the CDR3 DNA reads TGTGCCAGCAGCGTTCAAGGACAGGGAACCTCTGGGGGACTTTCACCCCTCCACTTT. Protein product: CASSVQGQGTSGGLSPLHF.

The rearrangement uses TRBV20-1 and TRBJ2-1, with D maybe TRBD2 (6 bases). Trimming shortened V by 0 bases and J by 4 bases, and 10 bases separated the two germline ends. Germline V gene data show CDR1 as DFQATT and CDR2 as SNEGSKA (reference sequence). The CDR3 has 14 amino acids. CDR3 region: CSAREQGLYNEQFF. CDR3 bases: TGCAGTGCTAGAGAGCAGGGACTGTACAATGAGCAGTTCTTC.

This clonotype was counted at least ten times. CDR3 amino acids: CASSSIKGYEQYF. CDR3 DNA: TGTGCCAGCAGCTCCATAAAGGGCTACGAGCAGTACTTC. The J gene is TRBJ2-7, the V gene TRBV7-2; D is unclear. Germline assignment: CDR1 SGHTA and CDR2 FQGNSA. V was clipped by 4 bases and J by 3 bases, with 10 bases between them. This CDR3 is 13 amino acids long.

The chain links TRBV5-1 to TRBJ2-7; 11 bases line up with TRBD2. This CDR3 region has 15 residues. From germline, CDR1 is SGHRS and CDR2 YFSETQ. Germline trimming cut 4 bases from V and 7 bases from J; bases unmatched to any gene: 10. CDR3 sequence: CASSILAGANNEQYF. Written as DNA, the CDR3 is TGCGCCAGCAGCATACTAGCGGGGGCCAACAATGAGCAGTACTTC.

The chain is built from TRBV20-1 and TRBJ2-1, with D perhaps being TRBD1 or TRBD2 (6 bases each). This CDR3 comprises 14 residues. Trimming cost V 6 bases and J 5 bases, with 17 bases left between them. Germline-derived CDR1 and CDR2 are DFQATT and SNEGSKA (reference sequence). The CDR3 loop reads CSAPKGGRNNEQFF. CDR3 coding DNA: TGCAGTGCCCCGAAAGGGGGGCGGAACAATGAGCAGTTCTTC.

In this sample, this clonotype turned up a few times. V gene TRBV14 combines with J gene TRBJ2-2; no firm D call. Germline V gene sequence: CDR1 SGHDN, CDR2 FVKESK. Trimming left V 1 base short and J 8 bases short, with 5 bases between. There are 12 residues in the CDR3. CDR3 in amino acids: CASSQVFGELFF. In DNA form, the CDR3 reads TGTGCCAGCAGCCAAGTTTTTGGGGAGCTGTTTTTT.

This clonotype was seen a handful of times. This sequence joins TRBV12-3 or TRBV12-4 and TRBJ2-7; TRBD1 aligns across 7 bases. The V and J ends lost 5 bases and 3 bases, in that order; junction bases with no gene match: 7. The CDR3 runs to 14 residues. CDR3 DNA: TGTGCCAGCAGTCCGACAGGGCGCGACTACGAGCAGTACTTC. This gives the protein CASSPTGRDYEQYF.

This clonotype showed up just a few times. The V gene is TRBV10-3, the J gene TRBJ2-6; a weak D match, TRBD1 (6 bases). With 6 bases removed from V and 1 base from J, the gap between germline ends came to 7 bases. The CDR3 totals 14 residues. Germline V gives CDR1 ENHRY, CDR2 SYGVKD. For the CDR3, the DNA is TGTGCCATCAGACAGGGTTCTGGGGCCAACGTCCTGACTTTC. Its translation: CAIRQGSGANVLTF.

This sequence joins TRBV2 and TRBJ1-6, with D perhaps TRBD1 (5 bases). CDR1 and CDR2 from the germline V gene are SNHLY and FYNNEI. Trimming took off 3 bases at V and 10 bases at J, with 10 bases between the two ends. This CDR3 is 13 amino acids long. The CDR3 coding sequence is TGTGCCAGCAGTGACAGGGAATTCTCACCCCTCCACTTT. Protein sequence: CASSDREFSPLHF.

The chain uses TRBV29-1 and TRBJ2-3, with 9 bases fitting TRBD1. V lost 4 bases, J lost 0 bases, and 5 bases stayed unmatched. Germline lookup yields CDR1 SQVTM and CDR2 ANQGSEA. The CDR3 extends over 15 amino acids. The CDR3 nucleotides are TGCAGCGTTGGAACGACAGGGGGGAGCACAGATACGCAGTATTTT. It codes for CSVGTTGGSTDTQYF.

This clonotype was counted only a few times. This chain connects TRBV20-1 to TRBJ2-5; D unresolved. The CDR3 loop spans 11 amino acids. The V and J ends lost 8 bases and 0 bases respectively, with 7 bases between them. CDR1 is DFQATT, CDR2 SNEGSKA, per germline (reference sequence). The CDR3 nucleotides are TGCAGTCTCTGGAACCAAGAGACCCAGTACTTC. It is translated as CSLWNQETQYF.

This clonotype was picked up a small number of times. V gene TRBV5-1 combines with J gene TRBJ2-5, with TRBD2 matching over 11 bases. Germline CDR1 SGHRS, CDR2 YFSETQ. Losses at the gene ends were 0 bases for V and 0 bases for J; bases not matched to a gene: 7. This CDR3 has 18 amino acids. The CDR3 DNA reads TGCGCCAGCAGCTTGGCGGCTAGCGGGGGGCCGAACCAAGAGACCCAGTACTTC. Encoded protein: CASSLAASGGPNQETQYF. Full variable domain (remainder filled in from reference TRBV5-1 and TRBJ2-5): KAGVTQTPRYLIKTRGQQVTLSCSPISGHRSVSWYQQTPGQGLQFLFEYFSETQRNKGNFPGRFSGRQFSNSRSEMNVSTLELGDSALYLCASSLAASGGPNQETQYFGPGTRLLVL.

The J gene is TRBJ2-3, the V gene TRBV9; 7 bases are a match to TRBD2. In germline, CDR1 is SGDLS, CDR2 YYNGEE. The CDR3 totals 17 residues. Unmatched junction bases numbered 15, after V lost 3 bases and J lost 5 bases. For the CDR3, the DNA is TGTGCCAGCAGCGCCACCCAGACCCGGGACTACATAGATACGCAGTATTTT. This gives the protein CASSATQTRDYIDTQYF.